This section outlines one T cell receptor beta chain sequence together with its context. The antigen remains unidentified. The PCR was carried out with 60 Vbeta primers and 13 Jbeta primers. Profiled with immunoSEQ multiplex PCR; TCRdb holds only in-frame clones, not every one. Of some 120,000 clones in the sample, roughly 74% are singletons; the top ten hold approximately 6.4%. The record originates from a study of cytomegalovirus exposure and HLA in healthy donors. Findings of the study overall: A later examination showed that TCR association rates differed by HLA locus, with DRB1 most and HLA-C fewest.

The V gene end was trimmed by 3 bases and the J gene end by 5 bases; junction bases not matched to a gene: 8. Germline loops: CDR1 SGHRS, CDR2 YFSETQ. This CDR3 comprises 14 residues. The clonotype was recovered from a woman aged 45-59 years in good health and CMV-seropositive. The rearrangement uses TRBV5-1 and TRBJ2-7, with 7 bases lining up with TRBD1. The sequencing sample was made of PBMCs. This chain's CDR3 is CASSSWDSRDEQYF. Written as DNA, the CDR3 is TGCGCCAGCAGCTCCTGGGACAGCAGGGACGAGCAGTACTTC.